These T cell receptor beta chains were read from a single sample in a study of blood T cell repertoires in COVID-19. Assay: immunoSEQ multiplex PCR; the TCRdb copy retains only in-frame clones and omits some. Of 99,000 or so clones in the sample, around 86% were seen once. The sequenced sample was peripheral blood. The receptor source for this set is a man aged 50 to 60 with acute or convalescent COVID-19. CDR3s include the opening cysteine and the closing phenylalanine or tryptophan. A D gene is named only where the DNA matches it firmly. Not all rows give a size; the values are once, few, many and, for expanded clones, a class.

v_call	clone_size	d_call	j_call	cdr3_aa	cdr3_nt
TRBV21-1	.	.	TRBJ1-1	CASSRTGGAGDTEAFF	TGTGCCAGCAGCCGGACAGGGGGCGCGGGCGACACTGAAGCTTTCTTT
TRBV7-9	.	.	TRBJ2-1	CASSLAAGYEQFF	TGTGCCAGCAGCTTAGCGGCGGGGTATGAGCAGTTCTTC
TRBV11-2	once	TRBD1	TRBJ2-7	CASSFLLGQGSYEQYF	TGTGCCAGCAGCTTCCTCTTGGGACAGGGCTCCTACGAGCAGTACTTC
TRBV24-1	.	TRBD1	TRBJ2-1	CATSETGTGSYEQFF	TGTGCCACCAGTGAGACCGGGACAGGGAGCTATGAGCAGTTCTTC
TRBV11-3	.	TRBD1	TRBJ1-6	CASSFVGQKNSPLHF	TGTGCCAGCAGCTTCGTGGGACAGAAGAATTCACCCCTCCACTTT
TRBV9	.	TRBD2	TRBJ2-1	CASSPLAGGRYNEQFF	TGTGCCAGCAGCCCCCTAGCGGGAGGAAGGTACAATGAGCAGTTCTTC
TRBV2	.	.	TRBJ2-1	CASSERVSYNEQFF	TGTGCCAGCAGCGAGCGGGTTTCCTACAATGAGCAGTTCTTC
TRBV5-1	.	.	TRBJ2-3	CASSDTGSTDTQYF	TGCGCCAGCAGTGACACAGGATCCACAGATACGCAGTATTTT
TRBV9	.	.	TRBJ1-4	CASSVGAGRGNEKLFF	TGTGCCAGCAGCGTAGGGGCGGGGCGGGGTAATGAAAAACTGTTTTTT
TRBV4-2	.	.	TRBJ2-7	CASSQGGVGEQYF	TGTGCCAGCAGCCAGGGGGGAGTTGGTGAGCAGTACTTC
TRBV9	.	TRBD2	TRBJ2-1	CASSVASGSVYNEQFF	TGTGCCAGCAGCGTAGCTAGCGGGAGCGTCTACAATGAGCAGTTCTTC
TRBV20-1	once	.	TRBJ2-7	CSAGGTYEQYF	TGCAGTGCGGGGGGAACCTACGAGCAGTACTTC
TRBV29-1	.	TRBD2	TRBJ2-7	CSGGTSGRSYEQYF	TGCAGCGGCGGGACTAGCGGGAGGTCCTACGAGCAGTACTTC
TRBV6-5	.	TRBD1	TRBJ2-3	CASSVRDSVDTQYF	TGTGCCAGCAGCGTCCGGGACAGCGTAGATACGCAGTATTTT
TRBV5-6	.	.	TRBJ2-5	CASSLLLTRTSGEETQYF	TGTGCCAGCAGCCTTCTTCTTACGCGGACCTCGGGGGAAGAGACCCAGTACTTC
TRBV30	few	TRBD1	TRBJ2-7	CAWSSTGSDEQYF	TGTGCCTGGAGTTCGACAGGGAGCGACGAGCAGTACTTC
TRBV6-6	.	TRBD1	TRBJ1-3	CASSHRGSGNTIYF	TGTGCCAGCAGTCACAGGGGATCTGGAAACACCATATATTTT
TRBV24-1	.	TRBD1	TRBJ2-1	CATSVRGLPNEQFF	TGTGCCACCAGTGTAAGGGGGCTTCCCAATGAGCAGTTCTTC
TRBV27	.	.	TRBJ2-2	CASSVTRLREVSTGELFF	TGTGCCAGCAGTGTAACGAGGTTGAGGGAAGTTAGCACCGGGGAGCTGTTTTTT
TRBV24-1	.	.	TRBJ2-5	CATSSLSRETQYF	TGTGCCACCAGCTCCCTTTCCCGAGAGACCCAGTACTTC
TRBV14	.	.	TRBJ1-6	CASSPRPAGSTSPLHF	TGTGCCAGCAGCCCAAGACCCGCGGGATCGACTTCACCCCTCCACTTT
TRBV7-6	.	TRBD2	TRBJ2-1	CASSQTSGTLREQFF	TGTGCCAGCAGCCAAACTAGCGGGACCCTTCGTGAGCAGTTCTTC
TRBV11-2	once	TRBD2	TRBJ2-7	CASSSVGTSSYEQYF	TGTGCCAGCAGCTCAGTGGGGACTAGCTCCTACGAGCAGTACTTC
TRBV19	.	TRBD1	TRBJ1-1	CASKFFVGQGGTEAFF	TGTGCCAGTAAATTCTTTGTCGGACAGGGCGGCACTGAAGCTTTCTTT
TRBV7-8	.	.	TRBJ2-3	CASSPRGVADTQYF	TGTGCCAGCAGCCCCAGGGGGGTGGCAGATACGCAGTATTTT
TRBV7-2	few	.	TRBJ1-1	CASSLDQGTEAFF	TGTGCCAGCAGCTTAGACCAGGGCACTGAAGCTTTCTTT
TRBV27	.	.	TRBJ1-4	CASSRLQGQLFF	TGTGCCAGCAGCAGACTCCAGGGGCAGCTGTTTTTT
TRBV5-1	.	.	TRBJ2-7	CASSLGGLAYEQYF	TGCGCCAGCAGCTTGGGGGGCCTTGCCTACGAGCAGTACTTC
TRBV24-1	.	.	TRBJ2-1	CATSDSWRSRFNEQFF	TGTGCCACCAGTGATTCTTGGCGGAGCCGCTTCAATGAGCAGTTCTTC
TRBV2	.	TRBD2	TRBJ2-7	CASSEWGLAGVPEQYF	TGTGCCAGCAGTGAATGGGGGCTAGCGGGAGTCCCCGAGCAGTACTTC
TRBV10-3	.	.	TRBJ2-2	CAISGRGTGELFF	TGTGCCATCAGCGGGAGAGGGACCGGGGAGCTGTTTTTT
TRBV15	.	TRBD1	TRBJ2-7	CATSREGQREQYF	TGTGCCACCAGCAGAGAGGGACAGCGAGAGCAGTACTTC
TRBV5-6	.	TRBD2	TRBJ2-2	CASSFLLTREITGELFF	TGTGCCAGCAGCTTTTTATTGACGCGGGAGATAACCGGGGAGCTGTTTTTT
TRBV29-1	.	TRBD2	TRBJ2-1	CSVRTSGRVNEQFF	TGCAGCGTCAGGACTAGCGGGAGGGTTAATGAGCAGTTCTTC
TRBV6-5	.	TRBD1	TRBJ1-6	CASRYDGQGINSPLHF	TGTGCCAGCAGATACGATGGACAGGGGATAAATTCACCCCTCCACTTT
TRBV7-9	few	TRBD2	TRBJ2-1	CASSYVAGAYNEQFF	TGTGCCAGCAGCTACGTAGCGGGGGCCTACAATGAGCAGTTCTTC
TRBV3-1/TRBV3-2	.	TRBD2	TRBJ2-1	CASSQAPAGGRDEQFF	TGTGCCAGCAGCCAAGCGCCTGCGGGAGGGAGGGATGAGCAGTTCTTC
TRBV2	.	.	TRBJ2-1	CASSEDLGKFF	TGTGCCAGCAGTGAAGATCTCGGGAAGTTCTTC
TRBV28	.	TRBD1	TRBJ1-4	CASSPAGQGGEKLFF	TGTGCCAGCAGTCCCGCCGGACAGGGGGGTGAAAAACTGTTTTTT
TRBV3-1/TRBV3-2	.	TRBD2	TRBJ2-1	CASSPSGTDYNEQFF	TGTGCCAGCAGCCCTAGCGGGACCGATTACAATGAGCAGTTCTTC
TRBV27	.	TRBD1	TRBJ1-4	CASSLRGTAGEKLFF	TGTGCCAGCAGTTTACGCGGGACAGCTGGGGAAAAACTGTTTTTT
TRBV19	.	.	TRBJ2-2	CASSIEALGTGELFF	TGTGCCAGTAGTATAGAGGCCCTCGGGACCGGGGAGCTGTTTTTT
TRBV28	.	TRBD2	TRBJ2-7	CASLGGGPGTSPYEQYF	TGTGCCAGCCTGGGGGGGGGCCCCGGGACTAGCCCGTACGAGCAGTACTTC
TRBV19	.	TRBD1	TRBJ1-5	CASSIITGGGNQPQHF	TGTGCCAGTAGTATAATAACAGGGGGAGGTAATCAGCCCCAGCATTTT
TRBV27	.	.	TRBJ1-5	CASSSTGYPSNQPQHF	TGTGCCAGCAGTTCGACAGGCTACCCTAGCAATCAGCCCCAGCATTTT
TRBV4-1	few	.	TRBJ1-1	CASYTPGVNTEAFF	TGCGCCAGTTACACTCCGGGTGTGAACACTGAAGCTTTCTTT
TRBV5-6	.	.	TRBJ1-2	CASTSTQGANYGYTF	TGTGCCAGCACATCCACCCAAGGAGCTAACTATGGCTACACCTTC